This section outlines one T cell receptor beta chain sequence together with its context. Its antigen is as yet unknown. This sample was taken from a study of human T cells and chemical hapten exposure. Study details: The patients were mostly female; they had alopecia areata, totalis or universalis. Findings and limits, study-wide: Expanded TCRs showed more large CDR3 clusters than pre-sensitization or healthy control sets.

Deletions cut 1 base from V and 5 bases from J, with 15 bases between. Germline-derived CDR1 and CDR2 are DFQATT and SNEGSKA (reference sequence). This CDR3 is built from 15 residues. Time point of the sample: patch test 1, 2 weeks after DPC sensitization. The sample's treatment: therapeutic diphenylcyclopropenone sensitization with weekly scalp DPC. Those who donated were patients with alopecia, 18 to 70 years of age, and suitable for DPC. Using its own MiXCR run on the RACE reads, TCRdb lists one record per CDR3 protein. The sample shows roughly 200,000 distinct CDR3 sequences, 20% to 25% of them seen only once.

The chain recombines TRBV20-1 with TRBJ2-4, with D perhaps TRBD2 (7 bases). The specimen was whole blood, collected in connection with sensitization to the hapten diphenylcyclopropenone (DPC). This TCR came from a woman aged 45-59 years with alopecia areata. Some clones in this sample may be carry-over from other donors' samples. CDR3 sequence (DNA): TGCAGTGCTAGAGTCTCCGGGAGGACAGAAAACATTCAGTACTTC. This encodes CSARVSGRTENIQYF.